This T cell receptor (beta chain) was retrieved from a study of cytomegalovirus exposure and HLA in healthy donors (dated 2017 in TCRdb). Context from the whole study: According to an earlier analysis of 587 of the donors, about 179 million T cells yielded roughly 110 million unique TCR beta sequences and about 300 Gb of sequence data. An early release covering about 600 HLA-typed donors comprised around 300 gigabases of sequencing data and around 86 million unique TCR sequences. Typing coverage differed by locus: A, B, C, DRB1 and DQB1 were typed in roughly 620-640 donors, DQA1 in roughly 500, DPA1 in 600 to 610, and DPB1 in 400 to 490. Alongside the repertoire data, information on donor age, sex, ethnicity and CMV serostatus was compiled. HLA typing covered class I and class II loci at four-digit resolution. Of the approximately 400 genotyped donors, around 81% fell in the genetic ancestry cluster associated with self-reported Caucasian donors. A later genetic analysis took genome-wide SNP genotypes for 398 of the 666 donors and used that subset as a discovery cohort. Rather than drawing on any new phenotypic data, the later analysis identified candidate immune exposures from TCR beta sequences and the way those sequences occurred across donors. Among several hundred genotyped donors of the cohort, an average of around 240,000 unique TCR beta nucleotide sequences was sequenced per donor, of which 15% to 20% were non-productive. High-throughput TCR immunosequencing, statistical association of individual TCRs with disease status, and machine learning were combined to predict cytomegalovirus infection status. Besides the first cohort of roughly 700 subjects, a separate validation cohort made up of 120 different subjects was used. Every discovery cohort repertoire had been produced on one sequencing platform. Four to six DR-DQ haplotypes were handled as single units for association and clustering because linkage in the cohort was strong. Using immunosequencing, the study profiled T cell repertoires from 640 or so subjects and related those repertoires to cytomegalovirus serostatus. A later analysis re-examined previously published TCR beta repertoires from about 700 donors and added high-resolution HLA genotyping to investigate patterns of TCR occurrence. An earlier analysis of approximately 500 of the donors applied high-throughput TCR beta sequencing to assess whether each TCR beta V gene segment acted as functional or pseudogenic. The aim of the study was to test whether cataloging public T cell receptors could identify signatures of past pathogen exposure.

The cohort comprised fewer than 700 healthy bone marrow donors. All cohort members were sampled while nominally healthy, although unrecorded immune exposures were likely present. The donor tested CMV seronegative and was one of the 352 seronegative cohort members. Each donor provided a peripheral blood sample, and peripheral blood mononuclear cells were used for TCR beta sequencing. Genomic DNA was extracted from the blood cell samples with the Qiagen DNeasy Blood Extraction Kit. The germline V gene supplies CDR1 MNHEY and CDR2 SVGAGI. V and J are truncated by 6 bases and 7 bases respectively, leaving an intervening sequence of 21 bases. Its CDR3 holds 15 amino acids, cysteine through phenylalanine. Just the 45-base CDR3 DNA is kept, in frame starting at base 1. Library preparation employed the immunoSEQ multiplex PCR assay. A mixture of 60 forward primers for TCR Vbeta segments and 13 reverse primers for TCR Jbeta segments was used in the multiplex PCR. Amplification of the CDR3 region of rearranged TCR beta genes was performed with a multiplex PCR assay on genomic DNA. The Illumina HiSeq System was used to sequence the amplified TCR beta libraries as 87-base-pair reads. The published analysis was carried out like this. Across the 600 to 700 repertoires, a later analysis counted tens of millions of unique TCR beta chains, 9.5 million to 13 million of which were shared by at least two donors. Raw reads were error-corrected and collapsed into unique sequences with a nearest-neighbor algorithm that merged closely related sequences to remove PCR and sequencing errors. CDR3 sequences were aligned to IMGT reference sequences to assign V, D and J gene segments. For a sequence to be retained, a match of at least six nucleotides to both a V gene segment and a J gene segment was required. Rearrangements were called productive when the CDR3 lacked stop codons and stayed in frame with V and J; all others were non-productive. Following IMGT convention, CDR3 was defined as the stretch from the second conserved V-encoded cysteine up to the conserved J-encoded phenylalanine. The earlier analysis of about 570 of the donors excluded any sequence lacking an unambiguous match to a single V gene segment. An earlier analysis of just under 600 of the donors called V segments functional above 56.7% productive rearrangements and segregating when the between-donor standard deviation exceeded 5%. To diagnose cytomegalovirus status from the catalog of TCR beta chain sequences, a statistical classification framework was built. In a later analysis, TCR nucleotide sequences were compared against IMGT/GENE-DB human TR gene sequences so that V and J genes could be assigned. A later analysis assigned CDR3 sequences and most-parsimonious VDJ recombination scenarios with the TCRdist pipeline. In a later analysis, each TCR beta chain was defined by its CDR3 amino acid sequence together with its V-gene family, and reads without a unique V-gene family were excluded. To address suspected cross-contamination and a sequencing artifact, a later analysis removed a few hundred highly shared, low-generation-probability nucleotide sequences. A later analysis calculated a clonal expansion index for each public chain from normalized within-repertoire ranks of inferred template counts. Generation probabilities in a later analysis came from a VDJ recombination model fitted to out-of-frame rearrangements, and those results were checked against IGoR. In a later analysis, TCR-TCR, TCR-HLA and TCR-CMV co-occurrence was scored with hypergeometric tests, and a repertoire-size bias correction was applied to TCR pairs. A later analysis estimated false discovery rates by permuting HLA or CMV assignments 20 times. A later analysis grouped co-occurring TCRs with DBSCAN, adding TCRdist sequence similarity when clustering within HLA-allele-positive subsets. Repertoires with fewer than 30,000 or more than 120,000 public chains were left out of co-occurrence clustering, as were four to six repertoires with anomalous nucleotide sharing. TCRdb took over this immuneACCESS table, retaining in-frame rearrangements with V and J assigned. Such tables are incomplete; in checked studies, under half of the missing clones stem from an unresolved V gene, and the remainder is unexplained. V, J and clone size were drawn from that table, and D and trimming were deduced from the DNA. This sample lists 200,000 to 250,000 clones; about 70% were detected once. The ten top clones hold 1.8% of the sample.

In the case of this clone: Its antigen remains unidentified. Base-call qualities are not available, and no considerably larger clone is one nucleotide away.

What the study reported, not specific to this receptor: A later analysis found that TCR association rates varied across HLA loci, with DRB1 alleles showing the most associated TCRs and HLA-C alleles the fewest. Most TCR sequences were seen in very few donors, while some public TCRs were found in many individuals. It was suggested by the authors that the approach could potentially be generalized to other disease states and immunological phenotypes. Specific HLA alleles were associated with 15,000 to 20,000 TCR beta sequences at a false discovery rate of 0.05 in a later analysis. Most CMV-associated TCR beta chains appeared to be HLA-restricted in a later analysis, and the HLA associations seemed to be driven largely by CMV exposure. Compared with equally common non-associated chains, HLA-associated TCR beta chains in a later analysis were more clonally expanded and had lower generation probabilities. Some IMGT-functional V segments, including TRBV6-2 and TRBV6-3, could not be told apart with the 87-base-pair reads, so those segments were excluded. Linkage disequilibrium might explain the correlated functional status among segregating V segments, but an unknown experimental factor could not be ruled out. A further reported finding was that TCR beta sequences accurately predicted the HLA-A and HLA-B alleles for most subjects in the first cohort. Because HLA typing was missing for some donors at each locus, association tests included only the typed subset. The cohort was sequenced for TCR beta chains only, and without alpha or paired-chain data the features that could be detected were limited. Sequencing depth was assumed to be roughly uniform across donors in the presence/absence analyses, though that assumption may not hold. The classifier was reported to diagnose cytomegalovirus status with high specificity and sensitivity in both the original cohort and the validation cohort. A cluster of highly shared sequence variants was judged likely to represent a technical artifact of the sequencing pipeline. In an earlier analysis of some 640 of the donors, most TCR beta V segments were observed in productive rearrangements about 90% or about 30% of the time, broadly matching IMGT annotations. When HLA alleles, especially DR and DQ, strongly co-occurred, TCR associations were difficult to assign to individual alleles. In a later genetic analysis, fewer N-insertions in productive TCRs were reported among donors in an Asian-associated ancestry cluster than the approximately 670-donor mean. In vitro tests confirmed that a few of the cytomegalovirus-associated TCR beta chains recognize cytomegalovirus antigens. Immune exposure information for the cohort was limited to CMV serostatus. Several of the top co-occurrence clusters appeared to be linked to parvovirus B19, influenza, CMV and Epstein-Barr virus, according to a later analysis. An association between a missense DCLRE1C variant and V-gene and J-gene trimming of TCR beta chains was found in a later genetic analysis and replicated in an independent cohort. Approximately 18 rarely observed V segments, including chromosome 9 orphons, were excluded from the earlier analysis of almost 600 of the donors because counts were too low. In the study, 150 to 200 TCR beta chains were listed as associated with cytomegalovirus.

This receptor was obtained from a woman in her twenties or thirties in good health and CMV-seronegative. Here the chain combines TRBV6-5 and TRBJ1-1; the D gene is perhaps TRBD1, from 6 matching bases. The sequenced sample was PBMCs. In nucleotides, the sequence is TGTGCCAGCAGCTTCCCTGGACAGTCTAAAGATGAAGCTTTCTTT. It codes for CASSFPGQSKDEAFF.